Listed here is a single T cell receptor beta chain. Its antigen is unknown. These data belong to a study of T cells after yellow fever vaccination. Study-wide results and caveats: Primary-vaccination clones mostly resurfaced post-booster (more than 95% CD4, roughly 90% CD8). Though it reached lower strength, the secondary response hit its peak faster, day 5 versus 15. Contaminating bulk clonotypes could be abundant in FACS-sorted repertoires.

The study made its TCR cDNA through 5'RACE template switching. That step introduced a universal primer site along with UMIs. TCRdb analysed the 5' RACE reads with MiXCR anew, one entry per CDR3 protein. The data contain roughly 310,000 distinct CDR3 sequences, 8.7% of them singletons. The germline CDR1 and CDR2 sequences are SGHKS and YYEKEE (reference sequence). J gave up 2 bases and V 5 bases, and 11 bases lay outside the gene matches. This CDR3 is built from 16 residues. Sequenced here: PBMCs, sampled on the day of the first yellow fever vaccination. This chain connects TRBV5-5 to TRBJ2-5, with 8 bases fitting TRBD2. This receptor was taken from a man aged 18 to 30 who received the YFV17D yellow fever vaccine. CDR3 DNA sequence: TGTGCCAGCAGTCACGCGGGGGTAGCGGGACAAGAGACCCAGTACTTC. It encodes CASSHAGVAGQETQYF. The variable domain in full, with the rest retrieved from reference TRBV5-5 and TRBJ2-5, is DAGVTQSPTHLIKTRGQQVTLRCSPISGHKSVSWYQQVLGQGPQFIFQYYEKEERGRGNFPDRFSARQFPNYSSELNVNALLLGDSALYLCASSHAGVAGQETQYFGPGTRLLVL.